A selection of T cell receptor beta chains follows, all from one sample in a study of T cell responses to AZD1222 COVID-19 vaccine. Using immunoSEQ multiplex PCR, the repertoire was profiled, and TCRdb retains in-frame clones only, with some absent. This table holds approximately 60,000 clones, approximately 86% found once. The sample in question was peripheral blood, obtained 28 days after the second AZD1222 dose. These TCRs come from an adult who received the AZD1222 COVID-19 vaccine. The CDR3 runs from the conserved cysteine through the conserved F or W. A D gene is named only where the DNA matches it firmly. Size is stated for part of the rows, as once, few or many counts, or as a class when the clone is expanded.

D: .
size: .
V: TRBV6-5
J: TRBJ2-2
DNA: TGTGCCAGCAAGGACTTACAGGGCACCGGGGAGCTGTTTTTT
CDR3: CASKDLQGTGELFF

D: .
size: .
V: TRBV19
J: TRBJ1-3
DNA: TGTGCCAGTAGTACTCTGGCTACTGGAAACACCATATATTTT
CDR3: CASSTLATGNTIYF

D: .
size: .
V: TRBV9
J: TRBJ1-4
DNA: TGTGCCAGCAGCCCGACTGCGACGGGAAGTAATGAAAAACTGTTTTTT
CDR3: CASSPTATGSNEKLFF

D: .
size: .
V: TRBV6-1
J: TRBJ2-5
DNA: TGTGCCAGCAGTGAAGCGGCGTTCCAGGGGGGAGAGACCCAGTACTTC
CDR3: CASSEAAFQGGETQYF

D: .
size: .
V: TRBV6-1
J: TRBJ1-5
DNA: TGTGCCAGCAGTGAATATGGGGACAGCAATCAGCCCCAGCATTTT
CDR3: CASSEYGDSNQPQHF

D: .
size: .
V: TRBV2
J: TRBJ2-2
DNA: TGTGCCAGCAGTGTATTCACCGGGGAGCTGTTTTTT
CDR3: CASSVFTGELFF

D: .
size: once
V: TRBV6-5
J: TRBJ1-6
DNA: TGTGCCAGCAGCGGCGACAGCTCCTATAATTCACCCCTCCACTTT
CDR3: CASSGDSSYNSPLHF

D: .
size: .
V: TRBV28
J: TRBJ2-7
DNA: TGTGCCAGCAACAAGGCGGCCTTCTACGAGCAGTACTTC
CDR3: CASNKAAFYEQYF

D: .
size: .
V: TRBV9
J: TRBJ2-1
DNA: TGTGCCAGCAGCGTAGTCCCGGGAAATGAGCAGTTCTTC
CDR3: CASSVVPGNEQFF

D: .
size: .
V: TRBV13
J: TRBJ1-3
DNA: TGTGCCAGCAGCTTAACTCCATTGAGCTCTGGAAACACCATATATTTT
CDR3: CASSLTPLSSGNTIYF

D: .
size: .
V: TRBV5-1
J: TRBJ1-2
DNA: TGCGCCAGCAGCCAAATATCCGATGGCTACACCTTC
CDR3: CASSQISDGYTF

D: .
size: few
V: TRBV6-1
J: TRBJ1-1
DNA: TGTGCCAGCAGTGAAGATCGGCGGGCAGGGTACCCTGAAGCTTTCTTT
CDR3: CASSEDRRAGYPEAFF

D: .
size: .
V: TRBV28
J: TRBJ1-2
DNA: TGTGCCAGCAGTTTATATCCCGACACTTTAGGGGGCTACACCTTC
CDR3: CASSLYPDTLGGYTF

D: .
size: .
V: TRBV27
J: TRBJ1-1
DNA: TGTGCCAGCAGTTTGGGGGGTTTGAGAGGAGCTTTCTTT
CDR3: CASSLGGLRGAFF

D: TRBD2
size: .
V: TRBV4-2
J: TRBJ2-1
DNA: TGTGCCAGCAGCCAAGAGCGCTGGGCGGGGGGGTACAATGAGCAGTTCTTC
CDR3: CASSQERWAGGYNEQFF

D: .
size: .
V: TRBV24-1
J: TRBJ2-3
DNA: TGTGCCACCAGTGTGGGGACACCGCGTGATACGCAGTATTTT
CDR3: CATSVGTPRDTQYF

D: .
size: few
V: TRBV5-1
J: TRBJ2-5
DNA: TGCGCCAGCAGCTTATGGGGGACGGAGACCCAGTACTTC
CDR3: CASSLWGTETQYF

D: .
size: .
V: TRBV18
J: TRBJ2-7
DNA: TGTGCCAGCTCACCCGTACCCGGGGAGCAGTACTTC
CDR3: CASSPVPGEQYF

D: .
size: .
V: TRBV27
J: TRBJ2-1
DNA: TGTGCCAGCAGTTCTATTCCCGGCCTAGGGAGGGGGAATGAGCAGTTCTTC
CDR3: CASSSIPGLGRGNEQFF

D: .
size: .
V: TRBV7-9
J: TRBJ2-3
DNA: TGTGCCAGCGAAACTGCGAGTACGCAGTATTTT
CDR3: CASETASTQYF

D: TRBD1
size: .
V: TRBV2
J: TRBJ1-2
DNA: TGTGCCAGCAGTGAAAGGGACAGGGGTAACTATGGCTACACCTTC
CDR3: CASSERDRGNYGYTF

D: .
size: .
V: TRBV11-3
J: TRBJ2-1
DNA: TGTGCCAGCAGCTCCGGTCTCTCCTACAATGAGCAGTTCTTC
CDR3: CASSSGLSYNEQFF

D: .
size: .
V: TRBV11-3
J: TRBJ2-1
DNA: TGTGCCAGCAGCTTAGGAGTAAGCTATGAGCAGTTCTTC
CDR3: CASSLGVSYEQFF

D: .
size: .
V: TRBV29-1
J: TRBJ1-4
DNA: TGCAGCGTTGAGGGGGGGCGGGACGGTGAAAAACTGTTTTTT
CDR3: CSVEGGRDGEKLFF

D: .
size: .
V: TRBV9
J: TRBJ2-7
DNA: TGTGCCAGCAGCCCCTCTCAGGGCTCCTACGAGCAGTACTTC
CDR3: CASSPSQGSYEQYF

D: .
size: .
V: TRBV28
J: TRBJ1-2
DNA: TGTGCCAGCAGCCCCCTCTCATATGGCTACACCTTC
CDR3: CASSPLSYGYTF

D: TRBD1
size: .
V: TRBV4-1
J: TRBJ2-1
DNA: TGCGCCAGCAGCCGGGACAGGGGAAATGAGCAGTTCTTC
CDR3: CASSRDRGNEQFF

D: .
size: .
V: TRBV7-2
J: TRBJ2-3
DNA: TGTGCCAGCAGCTTGGACTACACAGATACGCAGTATTTT
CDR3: CASSLDYTDTQYF

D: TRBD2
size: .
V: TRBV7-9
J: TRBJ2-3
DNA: TGTGCCAGCAGCCAGATGACTAGCGCAATCACAGATACGCAGTATTTT
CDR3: CASSQMTSAITDTQYF

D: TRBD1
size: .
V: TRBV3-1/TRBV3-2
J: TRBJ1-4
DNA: TGTGCCAGCAGCCAGGGAAACGACAGGGGGGAAAAACTGTTTTTT
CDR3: CASSQGNDRGEKLFF

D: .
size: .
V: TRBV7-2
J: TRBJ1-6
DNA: TGTGCCAGCAGCTTAGGACCGGCAGATTCACCCCTCCACTTT
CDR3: CASSLGPADSPLHF

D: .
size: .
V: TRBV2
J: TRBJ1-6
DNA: TGTGCCAGCAGTGCGGAGGATAATTCACCCCTCCACTTT
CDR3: CASSAEDNSPLHF

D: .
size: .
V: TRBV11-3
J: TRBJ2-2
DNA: TGTGCCAGCAGCTCCTTTGGGGGCGGGGAGCTGTTTTTT
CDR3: CASSSFGGGELFF

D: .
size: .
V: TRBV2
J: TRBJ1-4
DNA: TGTGCCAGCAGTTTACAGGGCCACGCAACTAATGAAAAACTGTTTTTT
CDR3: CASSLQGHATNEKLFF

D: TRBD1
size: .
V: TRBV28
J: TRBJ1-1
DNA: TGTGCCAGCAGGGGGACAGGGGTGGACACTGAAGCTTTCTTT
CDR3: CASRGTGVDTEAFF

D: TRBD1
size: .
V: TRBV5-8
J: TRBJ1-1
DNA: TGTGCCAGCAGCCAAGACTTTAACAGGGGGCGGTTAAAAGCTTTCTTT
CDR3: CASSQDFNRGRLKAFF

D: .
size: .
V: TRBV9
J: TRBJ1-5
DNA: TGTGCCAGCAGCTCTTCCGGCGGTAGCAATCAGCCCCAGCATTTT
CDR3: CASSSSGGSNQPQHF